A single sample gave rise to the 24 T cell receptor beta chains below, sequenced in a study of OX40 agonist ivuxolimab in advanced cancers. TCRdb's copy holds only in-frame clones and misses some; the assay was immunoSEQ multiplex PCR. Among around 60,000 clones listed, just over 85% were seen once. The sample here was CD4+ or CD8+ T cells sorted from blood, taken in a trial of the OX40 agonist ivuxolimab. The source of these receptors is an adult with an advanced solid tumor such as melanoma, head and neck, liver or kidney cancer.

The chain links TRBV11-2 to TRBJ1-1; a weak D match, TRBD1 (5 bases). V was trimmed by 1 base and J by 4 bases, leaving 13 bases between them. CDR3 size: 15 residues. Per germline, CDR1 SGHAT and CDR2 FQNNGV. The CDR3 nucleotides are TGTGCCAGCAGCTTAGCACTTCGGGGGAGCACTGAAGCTTTCTTT. Its translation: CASSLALRGSTEAFF.

This clone was seen just once. The rearrangement links TRBV5-1 to TRBJ1-2, with TRBD1 matching over 7 bases. Germline assignment: CDR1 SGHRS and CDR2 YFSETQ. The V and J ends lost 3 bases and 4 bases, in that order; junction bases with no gene match: 9. The CDR3 runs to 15 residues. CDR3 loop: CASSSTGTALYGYTF. CDR3 nucleotide sequence: TGCGCCAGCAGCTCGACCGGGACAGCACTCTATGGCTACACCTTC.

The chain combines TRBV4-1 with TRBJ1-2; 8 bases align to TRBD1. CDR1 and CDR2 from the germline V gene are MGHRA and YSYEKL. This CDR3 contains 15 residues. With V trimmed by 6 bases and J by 2 bases, 8 bases remained unmatched. In DNA, the CDR3 is TGCGCCAGCAGGGGAGGACAGGGTAGAAACTATGGCTACACCTTC. Translation: CASRGGQGRNYGYTF.

The CDR3 region is CASSQDRGVGEKLFF. CDR3 coding DNA: TGCGCCAGCAGCCAAGATCGAGGGGTTGGTGAAAAACTGTTTTTT. This chain links TRBV4-1 with TRBJ1-4, with D possibly being TRBD1 (5 bases). From germline, CDR1 is MGHRA and CDR2 YSYEKL. This CDR3 is built from 15 residues. Trimming took 0 bases from V and 7 from J, leaving 12 bases between them.

This clone occurred once. This chain joins TRBV9 and TRBJ2-2; D may be TRBD1 or TRBD2 (5 bases each). Germline V lookup: CDR1 SGDLS, CDR2 YYNGEE. The CDR3 contains 16 residues. V shed 0 bases and J shed 4 bases, with 13 bases lying between them. In nucleotides, the CDR3 is TGTGCCAGCAGCGTAGTGGGGACGGGGACCACCGGGGAGCTGTTTTTT. Encoded protein: CASSVVGTGTTGELFF.

The rearrangement joins TRBV5-1 to TRBJ2-5; 9 nucleotides match TRBD1. Germline CDR1 is SGHRS and CDR2 is YFSETQ. This CDR3 contains 14 residues. J gave up 3 bases and V 1 base, and 1 base lay outside the gene matches. The CDR3: CASSLTGGKETQYF. Written as DNA, the CDR3 is TGCGCCAGCAGCTTGACAGGGGGCAAAGAGACCCAGTACTTC.

This clone is categorized as medium-sized. The V and J genes are TRBV15 and TRBJ1-2; TRBD1 matches 8 bases. The CDR3 is 13 residues long. The trim removed 5 bases at V and 8 bases at J, leaving 7 bases unmatched. Germline CDR1 reads LNHNV; CDR2 reads YYDKDF (reference sequence). The CDR3 loop reads CATSSRTGSGYTF. In DNA, the CDR3 is TGTGCCACCAGCTCCCGGACAGGGAGCGGCTACACCTTC.

The V gene is TRBV19, the J gene TRBJ2-7, with D possibly being TRBD1 or TRBD2 (5 bases each). This CDR3 spans 15 amino acids. Germline V CDR1 and CDR2: LNHDA, SQIVND (reference sequence). The V and J ends lost 2 bases and 4 bases respectively, with 15 bases between them. The CDR3 here is CASSISGTRQYEQYF. In DNA form, the CDR3 reads TGTGCCAGTAGTATATCTGGGACCCGTCAGTACGAGCAGTACTTC.

CDR3: CASSFPGRTFF. Here the CDR3 DNA reads TGTGCCAGCAGCTTTCCGGGCCGTACGTTCTTC. This rearrangement joins TRBV7-8 to TRBJ2-1, with D uncertain. With 3 bases removed from V and 15 bases from J, the gap between germline ends came to 12 bases. The germline V gene encodes CDR1 SGHVS and CDR2 FQNEAQ. The CDR3 runs 11 residues.

Sample share makes this clone medium-sized (0.01 to 0.1%). This rearrangement joins TRBV7-6 to TRBJ1-5; 7 bases map to TRBD1. This CDR3 comprises 13 residues. The V gene end was trimmed by 5 bases and the J gene end by 7 bases; junction bases not matched to a gene: 5. Germline V CDR1 and CDR2: SGHVS, FNYEAQ. The CDR3 sequence is CASSPDRRQPQHF. The CDR3 DNA reads as TGTGCCAGCAGCCCGGACAGGCGGCAGCCCCAGCATTTT.

V and J are TRBV6-1 and TRBJ1-1; TRBD1 matches 7 bases. J lost 3 bases, V lost 6 bases, and 7 bases had no gene match. The CDR3 has 14 amino acids. The V gene's germline CDR1 is MNHNS and CDR2 SASEGT. The CDR3 sequence: CASRRQGGYTEAFF. Here the CDR3 DNA reads TGTGCCAGCAGAAGACAGGGCGGGTACACTGAAGCTTTCTTT.

This chain connects TRBV29-1 to TRBJ2-1, with 9 bases matching TRBD1. Germline lookup yields CDR1 SQVTM and CDR2 ANQGSEA. This CDR3 has 13 amino acids. V was pared by 4 bases and J by 9 bases, with 7 bases of the junction left unmatched. The DNA for the CDR3 is TGCAGCGTTGGGGGCGGGACAGGGTTTGAGCAGTTCTTC. It codes for CSVGGGTGFEQFF.

V is TRBV18 and J is TRBJ2-3; 9 bases align to TRBD1. The CDR3 length is 14 residues. The germline V gene has CDR1 KGHSH and CDR2 LQKENI. The J segment lost 2 bases and the V segment lost 6 bases, leaving 3 bases of the junction unmatched. The CDR3 loop reads CASSRDRATDTQYF. The CDR3 coding sequence is TGTGCCAGCTCCCGGGACAGGGCCACAGATACGCAGTATTTT.

V and J are TRBV28 and TRBJ1-4; D gene uncertain. This CDR3 is 14 amino acids long. Looked up from germline, CDR1 is MDHEN and CDR2 is SYDVKM. V was shortened by 3 bases and J by 4 bases, with 9 bases between the two germline ends. CDR3 amino acids: CASSFLDLNEKLFF. The CDR3 DNA reads TGTGCCAGCAGTTTCTTGGACCTTAATGAAAAACTGTTTTTT.

This clone was found once. This chain links TRBV2 with TRBJ2-7, with a tentative D call TRBD2 (7 bases). Germline-derived CDR1 and CDR2 are SNHLY and FYNNEI. The CDR3 is made up of 13 amino acids. V was pared by 2 bases and J by 6 bases, with 11 bases between. The CDR3 coding sequence is TGTGCCAGCAGTGAAAGGGGAGGGGGCGAGCAGTACTTC. Protein: CASSERGGGEQYF.

The genes are TRBV7-9 and TRBJ1-1, with D maybe TRBD1 (5 bases). This CDR3 contains 13 residues. V was pared by 2 bases and J by 5 bases, with 9 bases between. Per germline, CDR1 SEHNR and CDR2 FQNEAQ (reference sequence). The CDR3, as DNA: TGTGCCAGCAGCTTACAGGGTGAGACTGAAGCTTTCTTT. Protein sequence: CASSLQGETEAFF. The whole variable domain, filled in from reference TRBV7-9 and TRBJ1-1, reads DTGVSQNPRHKITKRGQNVTFRCDPISEHNRLYWYRQTLGQGPEFLTYFQNEAQLEKSRLLSDRFSAERPKGSFSTLEIQRTEQGDSAMYLCASSLQGETEAFFGQGTRLTVV.

This clone was counted only a few times. The rearrangement uses TRBV5-5 and TRBJ1-5; 9 bases map to TRBD1. The CDR3 has 15 amino acids. From germline, CDR1 is SGHKS and CDR2 YYEKEE (reference sequence). Trimming removed 4 bases from V and 6 bases from J; junction bases left unmatched: 8. CDR3 residues: CASSPGQGLVQPQHF. CDR3 coding DNA: TGTGCCAGCAGCCCCGGACAGGGGTTGGTTCAGCCCCAGCATTTT.

About this clone: One end of the junction does not line up with germline, which may come from a read error. The rearrangement links TRBV6-6 to TRBJ2-7; D is perhaps TRBD2 (5 bases). Germline loops: CDR1 MNHNY, CDR2 SVGAGI (reference sequence). The CDR3 spans 9 residues. DNA of the CDR3: TGTGCCAGCAGTTGCCTGCGGGACTTC. It is translated as CASSCLRDF.

This clone has only a few counts. CDR3 loop: CASSSDGGKAFF. Here the CDR3 DNA reads TGCGCCAGCAGCTCGGATGGGGGGAAGGCTTTCTTT. V usage is TRBV5-1 and J usage is TRBJ1-1, with D tentatively TRBD1 (5 bases). This CDR3 has 12 residues. Germline CDR1 reads SGHRS; CDR2 reads YFSETQ. V was clipped by 3 bases and J by 11 bases, with 14 bases between them.

The chain is built from TRBV30 and TRBJ1-4, with a weak D call TRBD1 (5 bases). V gave up 6 bases and J gave up 5 bases, with 16 bases separating them. The CDR3 is 14 amino acids. Germline values: CDR1 GTSNPN, CDR2 SVGIG (reference sequence). The CDR3 region has the DNA TGTGCCTGTCATGAGGCTGGGGGAAATGAAAAACTGTTTTTT. As protein: CACHEAGGNEKLFF.

V and J are TRBV5-1 and TRBJ1-1; D is unresolved. The CDR3 has 14 amino acids. CDR1 is SGHRS and CDR2 is YFSETQ in the germline V gene. The V gene lost 1 base and the J gene lost 1 base, with 8 bases spanning the gap. The CDR3 protein is CASSLSHTNTEAFF. For the CDR3, the DNA is TGCGCCAGCAGCTTGAGTCACACGAACACTGAAGCTTTCTTT. Based on the CDR3 plus reference TRBV5-1 and TRBJ1-1, the full variable domain is KAGVTQTPRYLIKTRGQQVTLSCSPISGHRSVSWYQQTPGQGLQFLFEYFSETQRNKGNFPGRFSGRQFSNSRSEMNVSTLELGDSALYLCASSLSHTNTEAFFGQGTRLTVV.

This rearrangement joins TRBV5-6 to TRBJ1-5, with D maybe TRBD1 (5 bases). This CDR3 is 14 amino acids long. The germline CDR1 and CDR2 sequences are SGHDT and YYEEEE. Trimming took 3 bases from V and 2 from J, leaving 9 bases between them. In nucleotides, the CDR3 is TGTGCCAGCAGCTGGGGACGGCGCAATCAGCCCCAGCATTTT. Its protein is CASSWGRRNQPQHF.

The J gene is TRBJ2-1, the V gene TRBV7-9; D gene unclear. There are 12 residues in the CDR3. Germline V gives CDR1 SEHNR, CDR2 FQNEAQ (reference sequence). The V end lost 8 bases, the J end lost 7 bases, and 12 bases lay between the germline ends. This CDR3 reads CASHSSLNEQFF. The CDR3 nucleotides are TGTGCCAGCCATTCCTCCCTTAATGAGCAGTTCTTC.

V gene TRBV6-1 combines with J gene TRBJ1-5; 7 bases align to TRBD1. Looked up from germline, CDR1 is MNHNS and CDR2 is SASEGT. V lost 4 bases, J lost 7 bases, and 7 bases stayed unmatched. The CDR3 spans 14 residues. CDR3 in amino acids: CASSAQGVRQPQHF. The CDR3 DNA sequence: TGTGCCAGCAGTGCCCAGGGGGTTAGACAGCCCCAGCATTTT.